This T cell receptor beta chain derives from a study of T cell repertoires in cytomegalovirus infection. Study-level information: Shared public TCR beta signatures pointed to both CMV infection and a matching HLA type. Study findings and constraints: Identification of carriers of CMV plus the relevant HLA was performed using cumulative public TCR beta family frequency. The ex vivo response was dominated by HLA-C-restricted CMV-specific TCR beta clonotypes.

CDR1 and CDR2 (germline): KGHDR, SFDVKD. V trimming: 10 bases; J trimming: 9 bases; junction bases outside the gene matches: 4. The CDR3 consists of 11 residues. In TCRdb, the reads were re-called with MiXCR into one record per CDR3 protein. The data contain about 140,000 distinct CDR3 sequences, 5.5% to 7% of them singletons. This clonotype was seen ten or more times. Its target is unknown. The TCR sequence derives from a human donor in good health (CMV status not recorded). Some clones in this sample may be carry-over from other donors' samples. The source material was PBMCs. The V gene is TRBV24-1, the J gene TRBJ2-1; TRBD1 agrees at 8 bases. The chain's CDR3 is CATGQGGEQFF. As DNA, the CDR3 is TGTGCCACAGGACAGGGTGGTGAGCAGTTCTTC.